This note documents a single T cell receptor (beta chain) sequence. Antigen: not known. Its ends do not fully match the called genes, so a read error is possible. The sample belongs to a study of blood T cells in healthy people across ages. Isolation recovered at least 6.5 million PBMCs from every sample. Then a second PCR, running about 6 to 12 cycles, was carried out with a sample-barcoded 5' primer and a J-beta primer mix. TCRdb processed the 5' RACE reads anew with MiXCR; each CDR3 protein has one entry. The sample holds approximately 800,000 distinct CDR3 sequences; around half are singletons and the top ten take about 42%. This CDR3 spans 13 amino acids. The V gene's germline CDR1 is WSHSY and CDR2 SAAADI. Study-level points and caveats: Greater diversity and more naive CD4+ cells were seen in long-lived donors than in aged donors.

This chain links TRBV10-2 with TRBJ1-5; the D gene is possibly TRBD1 (5 bases). Sequenced sample: blood. The sequence was obtained from a man at least 80 years old in good health. DNA of the CDR3: TGCGCTAGCAGTGAAAGGGGTTGGCAGCCCCAGCATTTT. Translation: CASSERGWQPQHF.